This TCR beta chain is from a study of blood T cell repertoires in COVID-19. Study background: From the United States, Italy and Spain came samples of acute and convalescent COVID-19. Sources were T cells, B-cell-depleted T cells, or PBMCs; the material itself was cDNA or gDNA.

Original handling: Nucleated cell counts were estimated from reference gene primer amplification. The repertoire was sequenced with immunoSEQ multiplex PCR; TCRdb's copy has only in-frame clones and lacks some. The V and J calls and clone size were taken over from that table, and D and trimming were inferred from the DNA. The sample has 260,000 or so clones, roughly four fifths seen once; the top ten hold about 4.4%. Trimming pared 7 bases from V and 0 bases from J, leaving 7 bases between. This CDR3 has 13 residues. The V gene's germline CDR1 is LNHDA and CDR2 SQIVND (reference sequence). The chain combines TRBV19 with TRBJ1-3; D ambiguous. Sequenced material: peripheral blood. The clonotype comes from a woman in her 70s with acute or convalescent COVID-19. CDR3 loop: CASKYYSGNTIYF. CDR3 in DNA: TGTGCCAGTAAATACTACTCTGGAAACACCATATATTTT.